The clone carrying this T cell receptor beta chain was detected once. These data originate in a study of blood T cell repertoires in COVID-19. Looking at the study overall: COVID-19 samples, acute and convalescent, were from the United States, Italy and Spain. Sources were T cells, B-cell-depleted T cells, or PBMCs; the material itself was cDNA or gDNA.

The CDR3 consists of 15 residues. CDR1 and CDR2 from the germline V gene are MNHEY and SMNVEV (reference sequence). The V and J ends lost 2 bases and 7 bases, in that order; junction bases with no gene match: 8. As originally analysed: Amplification of reference gene primers provided the estimated nucleated cell counts. Clones were sequenced by immunoSEQ multiplex PCR, and TCRdb holds only the in-frame ones, with some missing. The V and J calls and the clone size are those of that table, but D and trimming were determined from the DNA. The sample consists of fewer than 350,000 clones, 70% to 90% of them appearing once.

The TCR comes from a human donor in a cohort sampled during active COVID-19. What was sequenced was peripheral blood. This chain joins TRBV27 and TRBJ1-5, with TRBD1 matching over 7 bases. CDR3 nucleotide sequence: TGTGCCAGCAGTTTAAACACAGGGGCAGGGCAGCCCCAGCATTTT. Amino acid sequence: CASSLNTGAGQPQHF.